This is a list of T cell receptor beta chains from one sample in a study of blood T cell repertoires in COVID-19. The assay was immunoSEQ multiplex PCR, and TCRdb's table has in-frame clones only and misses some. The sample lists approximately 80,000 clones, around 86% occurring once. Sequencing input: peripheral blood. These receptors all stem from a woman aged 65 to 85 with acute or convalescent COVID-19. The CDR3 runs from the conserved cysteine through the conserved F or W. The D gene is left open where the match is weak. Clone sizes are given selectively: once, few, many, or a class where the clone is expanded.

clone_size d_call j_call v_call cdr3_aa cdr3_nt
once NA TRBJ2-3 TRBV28 CASNVRGTDTQYF TGTGCCAGCAATGTCCGGGGCACAGATACGCAGTATTTT
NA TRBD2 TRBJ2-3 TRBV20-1 CSASPGGGLDTQYF TGCAGTGCTAGTCCCGGGGGGGGATTAGATACGCAGTATTTT
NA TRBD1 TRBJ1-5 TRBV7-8 CASSLGWGQGSNQPQHF TGTGCCAGCAGCTTAGGATGGGGACAGGGTAGCAATCAGCCCCAGCATTTT
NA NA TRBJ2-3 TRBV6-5 CASSPRYTDTQYF TGTGCCAGCAGTCCCAGATACACAGATACGCAGTATTTT
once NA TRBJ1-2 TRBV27 CASSPWTSYGYTF TGTGCCAGCAGTCCTTGGACATCCTATGGCTACACCTTC
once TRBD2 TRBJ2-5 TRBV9 CASSVEGGYQETQYF TGTGCCAGCAGCGTAGAGGGAGGGTATCAAGAGACCCAGTACTTC
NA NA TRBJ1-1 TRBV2 CASTQTGLMNTEAFF TGTGCCAGCACTCAGACAGGTTTGATGAACACTGAAGCTTTCTTT
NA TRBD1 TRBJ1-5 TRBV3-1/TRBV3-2 CASSASQGGQPQHF TGTGCCAGCAGCGCGTCACAGGGGGGTCAGCCCCAGCATTTT
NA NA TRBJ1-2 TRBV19 CASRPKGGSNYGYTF TGTGCCAGTAGACCCAAAGGAGGATCTAACTATGGCTACACCTTC
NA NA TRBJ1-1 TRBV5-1 CASSLDLLTEAFF TGCGCCAGCAGCTTGGATTTATTGACTGAAGCTTTCTTT
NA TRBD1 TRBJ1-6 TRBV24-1 CATSTGANSPLHF TGTGCCACCTCGACAGGGGCTAATTCACCCCTCCACTTT
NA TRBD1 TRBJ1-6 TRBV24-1 CATSRRGQDRESLESPLHF TGTGCCACCAGTCGAAGGGGGCAAGACAGAGAATCCCTAGAGTCACCCCTCCACTTT
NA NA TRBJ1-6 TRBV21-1 CASTSAGTGPSPLHF TGTGCCAGCACCTCCGCTGGGACAGGGCCGTCACCCCTCCACTTT
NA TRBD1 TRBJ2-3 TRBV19 CASSNRGLTDTQYF TGTGCCAGTAGTAACAGGGGATTAACAGATACGCAGTATTTT
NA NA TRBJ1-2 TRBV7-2 CASSPDRSRGYTF TGTGCCAGCAGTCCCGACAGATCGAGAGGCTACACCTTC
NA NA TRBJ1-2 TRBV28 CASNTGDGYTF TGTGCCAGCAACACCGGGGATGGCTACACCTTC
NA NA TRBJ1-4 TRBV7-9 CASGATNEKLFF TGTGCCAGCGGAGCAACTAATGAAAAACTGTTTTTT
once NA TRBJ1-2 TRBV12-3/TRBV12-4 CASSSRDTRYTF TGTGCCAGCAGTTCCCGGGACACTCGCTACACCTTC
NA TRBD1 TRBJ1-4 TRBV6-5 CASHDSGTGPEKLFF TGTGCCAGCCACGATTCCGGGACAGGGCCTGAAAAACTGTTTTTT
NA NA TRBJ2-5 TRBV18 CASSPARQETQYF TGTGCCAGCTCACCCGCCAGGCAAGAGACCCAGTACTTC
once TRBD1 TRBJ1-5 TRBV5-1 CASSPTPGQTKPQHF TGCGCCAGCAGCCCTACACCGGGACAGACTAAGCCCCAGCATTTT
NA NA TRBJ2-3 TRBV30 CAWSVRSTDTQYF TGTGCCTGGAGTGTACGGAGCACAGATACGCAGTATTTT
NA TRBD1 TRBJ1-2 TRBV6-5 CASSRQGVGGYTF TGTGCCAGCAGTAGACAGGGGGTGGGTGGCTACACCTTC
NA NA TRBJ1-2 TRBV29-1 CSVDGRRTDRTSYGYTF TGCAGCGTTGATGGGCGCAGAACAGACAGGACCTCCTATGGCTACACCTTC
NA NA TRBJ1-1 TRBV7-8 CASHIDSNTEAFF TGTGCCAGCCACATAGACAGCAACACTGAAGCTTTCTTT
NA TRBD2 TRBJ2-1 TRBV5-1 CASSTGTSGGYNEQFF TGCGCCAGCAGCACGGGGACTAGCGGGGGGTACAATGAGCAGTTCTTC
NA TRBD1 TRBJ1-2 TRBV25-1 CASSGNIGTGRGYTF TGTGCCAGCAGTGGAAACATCGGGACAGGGAGAGGCTACACCTTC
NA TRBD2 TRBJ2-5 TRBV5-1 CASSLGTSGGAETQYF TGCGCCAGCAGCTTGGGGACTAGCGGGGGGGCAGAGACCCAGTACTTC
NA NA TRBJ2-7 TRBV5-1 CASTEDLISYEQYF TGCGCCAGCACTGAGGACTTGATCTCCTACGAGCAGTACTTC
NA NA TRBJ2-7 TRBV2 CASRGLSRDEQYF TGTGCCAGCAGAGGACTGTCCCGGGACGAGCAGTACTTC
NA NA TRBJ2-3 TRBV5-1 CASSAGQNTDTQYF TGCGCCAGCAGCGCGGGACAGAACACAGATACGCAGTATTTT
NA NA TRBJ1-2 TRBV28 CASSLGDNHYGYTF TGTGCCAGCAGTTTGGGTGACAACCACTATGGCTACACCTTC
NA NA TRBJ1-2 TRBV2 CASSDGLGVQTF TGTGCCAGCAGTGACGGTCTCGGGGTACAGACCTTC
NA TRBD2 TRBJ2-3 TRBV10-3 CAIMASGGTFTDTQYF TGTGCCATCATGGCTAGCGGGGGAACTTTCACAGATACGCAGTATTTT
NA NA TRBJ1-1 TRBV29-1 CSVAMGGTEAFF TGCAGCGTTGCCATGGGGGGCACTGAAGCTTTCTTT
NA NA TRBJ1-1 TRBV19 CASRRDGTSEAFF TGTGCCAGTAGACGTGATGGGACTTCTGAAGCTTTCTTT
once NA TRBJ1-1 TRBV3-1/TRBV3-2 CASSQGAAEAFF TGTGCCAGCAGCCAAGGTGCAGCTGAAGCTTTCTTT
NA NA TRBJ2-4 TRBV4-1 CASSQDRIVRGAGSKNIQYF TGCGCCAGCAGCCAAGATAGAATAGTGCGGGGCGCGGGGTCCAAAAACATTCAGTACTTC
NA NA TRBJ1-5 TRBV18 CASSPWAWAQDQPQHF TGTGCCAGCTCACCATGGGCTTGGGCCCAAGATCAGCCCCAGCATTTT
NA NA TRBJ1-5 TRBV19 CASSILDSNQPQHF TGTGCCAGTAGTATCTTGGACAGTAATCAACCCCAGCATTTT
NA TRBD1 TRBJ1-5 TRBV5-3 CARSIGQAGQPQHF TGTGCCAGAAGCATAGGACAGGCGGGGCAGCCCCAGCATTTT
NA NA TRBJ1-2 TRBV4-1 CASSGFDGYTF TGCGCCAGCAGCGGCTTTGATGGCTACACCTTC
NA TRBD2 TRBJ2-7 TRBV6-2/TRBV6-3 CASSPTSDEQYF TGTGCCAGCAGTCCAACTAGCGACGAGCAGTACTTC
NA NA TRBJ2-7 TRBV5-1 CASSMDDTLYEQYF TGCGCCAGCAGCATGGACGACACCCTCTACGAGCAGTACTTC
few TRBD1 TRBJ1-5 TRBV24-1 CATSFPPPVYQGGERNQPQHF TGTGCCACCAGTTTTCCACCCCCGGTGTATCAGGGGGGAGAACGCAATCAGCCCCAGCATTTT
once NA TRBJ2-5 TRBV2 CASSEGSPLETQYF TGTGCCAGCAGTGAAGGTAGTCCGCTAGAGACCCAGTACTTC
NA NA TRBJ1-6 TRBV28 CASSFLSYNSPLHF TGTGCCAGCAGTTTCCTCTCCTATAATTCACCCCTCCACTTT
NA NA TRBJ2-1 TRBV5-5 CASSLEDRNNEQFF TGTGCCAGCAGCTTGGAGGACAGAAACAATGAGCAGTTCTTC